This entry describes one T cell receptor (beta chain). Germline CDR1 and CDR2: LGHNA and YNFKEQ. The junction had 7 bases not matched to a gene; V was cut back by 1 base and J by 3 bases. The CDR3 totals 16 residues. This sample was taken from a study of blood T cell repertoires in COVID-19. As for the study in general: There were acute and convalescent COVID-19 samples, and they came from the United States, Italy and Spain. The analysed material was cDNA or gDNA that came from T cells, B-cell-depleted T cells, or PBMCs.

Participants were aged about 18 to 89 years from about two dozen US areas. The study assigned cohorts using participant-reported clinical history. The method was immunoSEQ multiplex PCR; TCRdb's version includes in-frame clones alone and lacks a portion of them. The data contain roughly 220,000 clones, approximately 80% of them singletons. The chain is built from TRBV4-2 and TRBJ2-3; 7 bases align to TRBD1. The receptor was derived from a man under 40 with acute COVID-19. Sequencing was performed on PBMCs or T cells enriched from blood (not recorded which). Written as DNA, the CDR3 is TGTGCCAGCAGCCAAGGCCGGGACAGTTTTACAGATACGCAGTATTTT. This sequence encodes CASSQGRDSFTDTQYF.